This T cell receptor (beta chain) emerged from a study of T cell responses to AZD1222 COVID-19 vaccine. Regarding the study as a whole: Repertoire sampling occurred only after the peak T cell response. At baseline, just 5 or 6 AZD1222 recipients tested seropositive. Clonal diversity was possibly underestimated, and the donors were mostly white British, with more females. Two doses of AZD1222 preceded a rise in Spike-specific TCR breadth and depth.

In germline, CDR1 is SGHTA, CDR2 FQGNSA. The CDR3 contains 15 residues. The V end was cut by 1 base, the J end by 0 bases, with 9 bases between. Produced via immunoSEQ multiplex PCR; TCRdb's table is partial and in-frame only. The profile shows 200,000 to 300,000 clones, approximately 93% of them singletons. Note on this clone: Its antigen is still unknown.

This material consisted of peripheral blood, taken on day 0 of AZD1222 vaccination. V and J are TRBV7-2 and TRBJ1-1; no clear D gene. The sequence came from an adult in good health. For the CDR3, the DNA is TGTGCCAGCAGCTTAGGGTTATTAGTGAACACTGAAGCTTTCTTT. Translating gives CASSLGLLVNTEAFF.